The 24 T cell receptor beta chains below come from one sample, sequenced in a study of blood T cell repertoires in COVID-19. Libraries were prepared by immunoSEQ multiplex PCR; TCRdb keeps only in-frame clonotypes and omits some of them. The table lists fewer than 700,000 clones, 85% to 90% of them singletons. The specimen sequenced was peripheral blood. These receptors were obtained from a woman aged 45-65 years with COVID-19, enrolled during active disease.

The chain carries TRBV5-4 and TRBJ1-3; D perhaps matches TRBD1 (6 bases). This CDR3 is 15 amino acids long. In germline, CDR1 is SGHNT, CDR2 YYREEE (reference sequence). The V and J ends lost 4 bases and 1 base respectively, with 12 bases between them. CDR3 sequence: CASSPGTPSGNTIYF. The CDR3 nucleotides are TGTGCCAGCAGCCCCGGGACACCTTCTGGAAACACCATATATTTT.

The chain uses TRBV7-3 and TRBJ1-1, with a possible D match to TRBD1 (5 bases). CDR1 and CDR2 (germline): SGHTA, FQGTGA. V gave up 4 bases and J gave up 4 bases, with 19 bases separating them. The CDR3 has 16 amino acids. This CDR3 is CASSSQGTSAGTEAFF. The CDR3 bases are TGTGCCAGCAGCTCGCAAGGGACTTCTGCGGGCACTGAAGCTTTCTTT.

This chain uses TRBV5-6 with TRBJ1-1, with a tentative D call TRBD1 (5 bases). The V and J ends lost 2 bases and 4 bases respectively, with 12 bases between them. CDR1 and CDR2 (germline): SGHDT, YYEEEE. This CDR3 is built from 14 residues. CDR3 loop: CASSFADSITEAFF. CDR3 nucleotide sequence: TGTGCCAGCAGCTTTGCAGACAGTATCACTGAAGCTTTCTTT. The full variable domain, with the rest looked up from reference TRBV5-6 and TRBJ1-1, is DAGVTQSPTHLIKTRGQQVTLRCSPKSGHDTVSWYQQALGQGPQFIFQYYEEEERQRGNFPDRFSGHQFPNYSSELNVNALLLGDSALYLCASSFADSITEAFFGQGTRLTVV.

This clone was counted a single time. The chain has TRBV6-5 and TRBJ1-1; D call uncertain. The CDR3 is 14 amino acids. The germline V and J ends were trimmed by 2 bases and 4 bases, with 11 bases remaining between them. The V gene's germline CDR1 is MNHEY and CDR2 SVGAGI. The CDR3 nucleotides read TGTGCCAGCAGTTACGCCGGAGGGAGCACTGAAGCTTTCTTT. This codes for CASSYAGGSTEAFF.

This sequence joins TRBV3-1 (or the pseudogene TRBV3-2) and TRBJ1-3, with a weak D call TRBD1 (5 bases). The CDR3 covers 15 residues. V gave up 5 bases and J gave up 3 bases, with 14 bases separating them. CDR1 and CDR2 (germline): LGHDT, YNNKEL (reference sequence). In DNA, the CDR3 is TGTGCCAGCAGCGCTACTCGGGGGGTTGGAAACACCATATATTTT. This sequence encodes CASSATRGVGNTIYF.

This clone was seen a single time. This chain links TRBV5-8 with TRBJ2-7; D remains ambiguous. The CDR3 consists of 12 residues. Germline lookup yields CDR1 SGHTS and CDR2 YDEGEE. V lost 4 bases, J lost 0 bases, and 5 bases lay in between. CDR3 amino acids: CASSPYSYEQYF. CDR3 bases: TGTGCCAGCAGCCCCTACTCCTACGAGCAGTACTTC.

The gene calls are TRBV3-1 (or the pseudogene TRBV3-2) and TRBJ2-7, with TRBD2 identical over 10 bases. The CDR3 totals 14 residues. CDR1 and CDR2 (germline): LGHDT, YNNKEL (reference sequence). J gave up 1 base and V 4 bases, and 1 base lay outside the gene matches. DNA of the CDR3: TGTGCCAGCAGCCCTAGCGGGGGATCCTACGAGCAGTACTTC. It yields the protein CASSPSGGSYEQYF.

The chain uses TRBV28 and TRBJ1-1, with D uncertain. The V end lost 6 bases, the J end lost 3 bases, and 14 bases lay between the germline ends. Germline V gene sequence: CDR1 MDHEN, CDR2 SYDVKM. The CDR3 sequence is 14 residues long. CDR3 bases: TGTGCCAGCAGCCCCCCCGCGGTAGACACTGAAGCTTTCTTT. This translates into CASSPPAVDTEAFF.

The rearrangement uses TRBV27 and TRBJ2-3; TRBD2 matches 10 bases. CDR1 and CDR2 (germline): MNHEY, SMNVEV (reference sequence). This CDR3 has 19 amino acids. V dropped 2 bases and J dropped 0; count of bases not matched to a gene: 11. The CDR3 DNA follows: TGTGCCAGCAGTTTAGGGGGTGCTAGCGGGGGCGGTAGCACAGATACGCAGTATTTT. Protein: CASSLGGASGGGSTDTQYF.

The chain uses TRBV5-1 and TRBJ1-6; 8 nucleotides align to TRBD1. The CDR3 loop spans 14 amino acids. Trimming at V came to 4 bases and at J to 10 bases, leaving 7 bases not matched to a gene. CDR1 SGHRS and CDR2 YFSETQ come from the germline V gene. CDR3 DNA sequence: TGCGCCAGCAGCCAAGGACAGGGAGTATCACCCCTCCACTTT. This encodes CASSQGQGVSPLHF.

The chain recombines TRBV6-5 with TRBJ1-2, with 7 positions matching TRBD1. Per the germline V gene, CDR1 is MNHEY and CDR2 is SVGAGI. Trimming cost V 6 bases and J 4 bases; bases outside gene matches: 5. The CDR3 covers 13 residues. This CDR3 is CASSLRDSYGYTF. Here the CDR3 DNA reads TGTGCCAGCAGCCTCCGGGACAGCTATGGCTACACCTTC.

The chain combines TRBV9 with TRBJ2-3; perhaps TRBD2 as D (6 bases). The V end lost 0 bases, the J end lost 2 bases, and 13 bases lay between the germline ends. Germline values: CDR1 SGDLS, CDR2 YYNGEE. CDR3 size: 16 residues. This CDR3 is CASSVELGGITDTQYF. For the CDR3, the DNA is TGTGCCAGCAGCGTAGAATTGGGGGGAATCACAGATACGCAGTATTTT. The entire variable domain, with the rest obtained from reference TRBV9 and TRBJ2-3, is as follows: DSGVTQTPKHLITATGQRVTLRCSPRSGDLSVYWYQQSLDQGLQFLIQYYNGEERAKGNILERFSAQQFPDLHSELNLSSLELGDSALYFCASSVELGGITDTQYFGPGTRLTVL.

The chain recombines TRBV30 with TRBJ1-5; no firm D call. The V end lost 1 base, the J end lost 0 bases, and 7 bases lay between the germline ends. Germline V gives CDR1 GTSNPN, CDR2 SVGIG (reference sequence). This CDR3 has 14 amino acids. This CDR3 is CAWSDPYSNQPQHF. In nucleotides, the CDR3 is TGTGCCTGGAGTGACCCCTATAGCAATCAGCCCCAGCATTTT.

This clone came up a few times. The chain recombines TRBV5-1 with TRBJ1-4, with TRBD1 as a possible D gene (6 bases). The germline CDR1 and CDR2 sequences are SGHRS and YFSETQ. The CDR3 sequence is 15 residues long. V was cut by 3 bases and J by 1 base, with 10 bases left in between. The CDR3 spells CASSSKGQTNEKLFF. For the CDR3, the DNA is TGCGCCAGCAGCTCTAAGGGACAAACTAATGAAAAACTGTTTTTT.

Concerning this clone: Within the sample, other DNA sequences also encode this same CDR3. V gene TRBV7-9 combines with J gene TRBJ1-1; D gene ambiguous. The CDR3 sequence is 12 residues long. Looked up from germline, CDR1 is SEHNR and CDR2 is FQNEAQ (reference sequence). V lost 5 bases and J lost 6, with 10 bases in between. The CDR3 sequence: CASSPGGPEAFF. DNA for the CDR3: TGTGCCAGCAGCCCGGGAGGGCCTGAAGCTTTCTTT.

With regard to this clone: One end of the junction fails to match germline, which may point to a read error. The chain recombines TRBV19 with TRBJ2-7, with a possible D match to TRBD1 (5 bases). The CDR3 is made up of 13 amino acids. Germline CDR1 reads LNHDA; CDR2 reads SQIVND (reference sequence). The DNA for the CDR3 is TGTGCCAGTAGTTTAGACAGTAACTACGAGCAGTACTTC. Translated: CASSLDSNYEQYF. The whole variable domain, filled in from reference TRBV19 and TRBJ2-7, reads DGGITQSPKYLFRKEGQNVTLSCEQNLNHDAMYWYRQDPGQGLRLIYYSQIVNDFQKGDIAEGYSVSREKKESFPLTVTSAQKNPTAFYLCASSLDSNYEQYFGPGTRLTVT.

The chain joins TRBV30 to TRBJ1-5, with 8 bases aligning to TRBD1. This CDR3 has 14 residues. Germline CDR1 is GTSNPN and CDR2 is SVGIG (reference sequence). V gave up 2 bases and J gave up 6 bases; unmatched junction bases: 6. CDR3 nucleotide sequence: TGTGCCTGGAGTACCGGACAGGGAGGTCAGCCCCAGCATTTT. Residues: CAWSTGQGGQPQHF.

The CDR3 region has the DNA TGTGCCAGCACTTCTTTATCGCGGGGGAGAGGCTACACCTTC. It translates to CASTSLSRGRGYTF. The V gene is TRBV6-5, the J gene TRBJ1-2; tentatively, D is TRBD1 (5 bases). The V end was cut by 7 bases, the J end by 8 bases, with 20 bases between. The CDR3 spans 14 residues. Germline CDR1 MNHEY, CDR2 SVGAGI.

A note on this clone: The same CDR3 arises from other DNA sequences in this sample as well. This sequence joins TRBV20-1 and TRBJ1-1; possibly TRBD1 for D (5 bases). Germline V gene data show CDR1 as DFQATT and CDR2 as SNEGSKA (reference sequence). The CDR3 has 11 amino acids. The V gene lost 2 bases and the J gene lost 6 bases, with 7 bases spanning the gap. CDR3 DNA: TGCAGTGCTAGACAGGGCGCTGAAGCTTTCTTT. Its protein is CSARQGAEAFF.

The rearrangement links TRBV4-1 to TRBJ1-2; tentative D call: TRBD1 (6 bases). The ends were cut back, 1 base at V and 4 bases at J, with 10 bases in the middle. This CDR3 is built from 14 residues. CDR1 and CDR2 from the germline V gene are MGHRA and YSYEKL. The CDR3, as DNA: TGCGCCAGCAGCCAAGTAGGGACACCCTATGGCTACACCTTC. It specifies CASSQVGTPYGYTF.

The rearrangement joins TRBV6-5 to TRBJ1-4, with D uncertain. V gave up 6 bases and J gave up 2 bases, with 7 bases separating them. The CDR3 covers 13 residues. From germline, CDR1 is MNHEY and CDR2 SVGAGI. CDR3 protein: CASRGGTNEKLFF. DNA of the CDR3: TGTGCCAGCAGAGGAGGGACTAATGAAAAACTGTTTTTT.

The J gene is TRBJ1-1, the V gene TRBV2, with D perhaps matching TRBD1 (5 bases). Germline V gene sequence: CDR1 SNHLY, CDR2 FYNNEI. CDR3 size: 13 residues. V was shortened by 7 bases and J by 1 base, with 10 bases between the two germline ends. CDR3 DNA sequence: TGTGCCAGCACTATTACAGGGAACACTGAAGCTTTCTTT. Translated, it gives CASTITGNTEAFF.

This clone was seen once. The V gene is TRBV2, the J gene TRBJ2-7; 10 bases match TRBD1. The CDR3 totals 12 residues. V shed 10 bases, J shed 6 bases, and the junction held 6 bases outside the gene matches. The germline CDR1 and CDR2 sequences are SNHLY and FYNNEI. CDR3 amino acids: CATRDRGIEQYF. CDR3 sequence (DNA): TGTGCCACCCGGGACAGGGGTATCGAGCAGTACTTC.

This chain's CDR3 is CASSLRQGKNTEAFF. In DNA form, the CDR3 reads TGCGCCAGCAGCCTCCGACAGGGGAAGAACACTGAAGCTTTCTTT. This rearrangement joins TRBV5-1 to TRBJ1-1, with TRBD1 identical over 8 bases. The CDR3 runs 15 residues. Germline V gene sequence: CDR1 SGHRS, CDR2 YFSETQ. With 4 bases clipped from V and 1 base from J, the junction kept 6 bases outside the gene matches.